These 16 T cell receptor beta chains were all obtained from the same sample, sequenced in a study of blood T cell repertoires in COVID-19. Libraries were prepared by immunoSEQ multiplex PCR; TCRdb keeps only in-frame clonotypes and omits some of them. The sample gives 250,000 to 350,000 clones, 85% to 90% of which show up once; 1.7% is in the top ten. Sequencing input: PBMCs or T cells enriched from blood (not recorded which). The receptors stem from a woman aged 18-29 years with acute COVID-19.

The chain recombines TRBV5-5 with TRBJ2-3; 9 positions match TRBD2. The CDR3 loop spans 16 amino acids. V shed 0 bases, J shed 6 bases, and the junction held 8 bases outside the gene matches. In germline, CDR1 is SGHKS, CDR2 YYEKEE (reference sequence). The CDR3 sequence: CASSLEWREGHDTQYF. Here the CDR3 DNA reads TGTGCCAGCAGCTTGGAATGGCGGGAGGGCCACGATACGCAGTATTTT.

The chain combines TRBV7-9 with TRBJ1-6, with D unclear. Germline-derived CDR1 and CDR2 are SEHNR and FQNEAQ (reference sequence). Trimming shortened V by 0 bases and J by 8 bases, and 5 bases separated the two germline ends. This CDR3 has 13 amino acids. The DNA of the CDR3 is TGTGCCAGCAGCTTAGCGCCGGATTCACCCCTCCACTTT. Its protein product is CASSLAPDSPLHF.

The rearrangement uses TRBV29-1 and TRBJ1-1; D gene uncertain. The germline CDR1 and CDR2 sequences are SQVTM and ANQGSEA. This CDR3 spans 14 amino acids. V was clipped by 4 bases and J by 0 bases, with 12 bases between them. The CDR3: CSVAGLVMNTEAFF. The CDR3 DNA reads TGCAGCGTTGCGGGGTTGGTTATGAACACTGAAGCTTTCTTT.

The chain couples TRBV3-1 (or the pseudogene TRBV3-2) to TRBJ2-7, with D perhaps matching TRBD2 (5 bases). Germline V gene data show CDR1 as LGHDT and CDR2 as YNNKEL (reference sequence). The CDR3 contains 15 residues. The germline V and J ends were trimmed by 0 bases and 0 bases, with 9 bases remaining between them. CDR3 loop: CASSQEAAPSYEQYF. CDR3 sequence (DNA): TGTGCCAGCAGCCAAGAAGCGGCGCCCTCCTACGAGCAGTACTTC.

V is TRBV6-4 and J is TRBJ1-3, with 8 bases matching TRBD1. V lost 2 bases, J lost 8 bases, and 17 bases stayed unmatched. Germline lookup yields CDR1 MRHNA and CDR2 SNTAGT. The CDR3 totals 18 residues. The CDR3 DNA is TGTGCCAGCAGTGACGCCGGCTCTAACAGGGGGAGATGCCACACCATATATTTT. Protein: CASSDAGSNRGRCHTIYF.

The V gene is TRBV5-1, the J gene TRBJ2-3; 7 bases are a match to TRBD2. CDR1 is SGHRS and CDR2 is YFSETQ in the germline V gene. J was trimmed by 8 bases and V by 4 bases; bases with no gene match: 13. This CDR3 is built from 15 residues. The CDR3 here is CASSHGLEGASTQYF. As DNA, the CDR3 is TGCGCCAGCAGCCACGGACTAGAGGGAGCGAGTACGCAGTATTTT.

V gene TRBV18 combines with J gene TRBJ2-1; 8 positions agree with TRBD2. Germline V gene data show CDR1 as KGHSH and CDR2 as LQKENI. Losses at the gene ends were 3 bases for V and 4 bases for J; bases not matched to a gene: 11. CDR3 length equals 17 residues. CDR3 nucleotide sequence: TGTGCCAGCTCACCTAACCTAGCGGGCCGAAATTACAATGAGCAGTTCTTC. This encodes CASSPNLAGRNYNEQFF.

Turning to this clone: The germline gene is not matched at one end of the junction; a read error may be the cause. Here the CDR3 reads CASSKDTSGYTF. CDR3 nucleotides: TGTGCCAGCAGCAAAGACACTTCGGGCTACACCTTC. V usage is TRBV3-1 (or the pseudogene TRBV3-2) and J usage is TRBJ1-2; no reliable D call. This CDR3 has 12 residues. The germline gives CDR1 LGHDT, CDR2 YNNKEL (reference sequence).

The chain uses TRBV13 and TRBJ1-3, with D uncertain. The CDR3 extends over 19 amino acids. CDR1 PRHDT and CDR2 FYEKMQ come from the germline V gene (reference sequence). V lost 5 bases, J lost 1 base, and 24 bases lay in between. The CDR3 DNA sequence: TGTGCCAGCAGCCCCACCAATACTCACGGGTTGATATCTGGAAACACCATATATTTT. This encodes CASSPTNTHGLISGNTIYF.

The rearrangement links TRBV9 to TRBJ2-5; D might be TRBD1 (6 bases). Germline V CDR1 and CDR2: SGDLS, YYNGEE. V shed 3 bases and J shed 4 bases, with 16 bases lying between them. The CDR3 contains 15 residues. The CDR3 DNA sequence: TGTGCCAGCAGCGCCCGAAGGGACATCGGAGAGACCCAGTACTTC. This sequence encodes CASSARRDIGETQYF.

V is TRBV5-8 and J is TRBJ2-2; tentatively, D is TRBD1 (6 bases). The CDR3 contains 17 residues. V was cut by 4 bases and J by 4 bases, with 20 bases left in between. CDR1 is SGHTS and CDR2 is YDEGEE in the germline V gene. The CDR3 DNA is TGTGCCAGCAGCATCAGGGACACCCGATTGAGCACCGGGGAGCTGTTTTTT. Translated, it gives CASSIRDTRLSTGELFF.

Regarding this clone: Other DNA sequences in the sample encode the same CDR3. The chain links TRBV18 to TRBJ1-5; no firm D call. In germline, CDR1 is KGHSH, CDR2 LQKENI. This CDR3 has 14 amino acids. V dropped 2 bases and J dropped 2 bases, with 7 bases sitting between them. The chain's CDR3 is CASSPGRGNQPQHF. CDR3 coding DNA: TGTGCCAGCTCACCAGGGAGGGGCAATCAGCCCCAGCATTTT. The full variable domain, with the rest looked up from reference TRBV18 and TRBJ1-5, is NAGVMQNPRHLVRRRGQEARLRCSPMKGHSHVYWYRQLPEEGLKFMVYLQKENIIDESGMPKERFSAEFPKEGPSILRIQQVVRGDSAAYFCASSPGRGNQPQHFGDGTRLSIL.

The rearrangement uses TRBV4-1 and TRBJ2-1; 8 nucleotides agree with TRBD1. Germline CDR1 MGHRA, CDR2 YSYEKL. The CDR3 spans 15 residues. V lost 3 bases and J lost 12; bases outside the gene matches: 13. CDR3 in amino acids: CASSQLDRENIGQFF. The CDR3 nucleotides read TGCGCCAGCAGCCAGTTGGACAGGGAGAATATTGGGCAGTTCTTC.

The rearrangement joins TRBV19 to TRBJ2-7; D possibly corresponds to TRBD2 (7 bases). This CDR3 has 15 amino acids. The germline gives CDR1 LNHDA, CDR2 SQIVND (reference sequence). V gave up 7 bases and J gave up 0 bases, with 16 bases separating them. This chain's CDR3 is CASTRGGGTSYEQYF. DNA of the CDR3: TGTGCCAGTACCCGAGGGGGGGGCACCTCCTACGAGCAGTACTTC.

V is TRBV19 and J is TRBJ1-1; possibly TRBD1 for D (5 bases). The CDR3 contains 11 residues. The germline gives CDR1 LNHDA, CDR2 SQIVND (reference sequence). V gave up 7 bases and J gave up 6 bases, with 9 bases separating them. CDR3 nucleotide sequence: TGTGCCAGTACTTGGGGGGCTGAAGCTTTCTTT. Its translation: CASTWGAEAFF.

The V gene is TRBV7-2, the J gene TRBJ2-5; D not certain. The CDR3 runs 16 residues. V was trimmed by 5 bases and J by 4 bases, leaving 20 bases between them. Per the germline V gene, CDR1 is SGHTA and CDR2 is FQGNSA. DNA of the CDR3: TGTGCCAGCAGCGAGCCCTCTAGTGAGATGGGAGAGACCCAGTACTTC. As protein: CASSEPSSEMGETQYF.